Following are 5 T cell receptor beta chains from one sample sequenced in a study of glioma-infiltrating T cells after dendritic cell vaccination. Clones were sequenced by immunoSEQ multiplex PCR, and TCRdb holds only the in-frame ones, with some missing. Here the sample spans some 100,000 clones, under 90% being singletons. The specimen was blood, collected before dendritic cell vaccination. All receptors come from a human donor with glioblastoma.

The chain combines TRBV10-2 with TRBJ2-7; D is perhaps TRBD1 (6 bases). V was shortened by 11 bases and J by 3 bases, with 17 bases between the two germline ends. Germline V gene sequence: CDR1 WSHSY, CDR2 SAAADI. This CDR3 spans 13 amino acids. Here the CDR3 DNA reads TGCGCCGCTGCTTTGGGGGCAGGCTACGAGCAGTACTTC. It yields the protein CAAALGAGYEQYF.

J is TRBJ2-3 and V is TRBV10-2, with 8 bases identical to TRBD2. The CDR3 consists of 14 residues. CDR1 and CDR2 from the germline V gene are WSHSY and SAAADI. The ends lost 7 bases at V and 3 bases at J; junction bases unmatched: 6. The CDR3 DNA is TGCGCCAGCAACCAGGGCGGGGGGACAGATACGCAGTATTTT. Amino acid sequence: CASNQGGGTDTQYF.

As concerns this clone: A read error may produce the germline difference seen at one junction end. The chain uses TRBV7-9 and TRBJ2-5; weak D call: TRBD1 (5 bases). This CDR3 spans 15 amino acids. From germline, CDR1 is SEHNR and CDR2 FQNEAQ (reference sequence). CDR3 bases: TGTGCCAGCAGCCCGTCGAAGGGGTACCAGGAGACCCAGTACTTC. Translating gives CASSPSKGYQETQYF.

The V and J genes are TRBV10-2 and TRBJ2-7; D might be TRBD1 (5 bases). Trimming removed 3 bases from V and 5 bases from J, with 8 bases in between. The CDR3 length is 12 residues. Germline-derived CDR1 and CDR2 are WSHSY and SAAADI. CDR3 coding DNA: TGCGCCAGCAGTGAAGGGGCCAACGAGCAGTACTTC. Translation gives CASSEGANEQYF.

The genes are TRBV5-1 and TRBJ2-5, with TRBD2 matching over 7 bases. The J call could be wrong; TRBJ2-7 is a better fit for the DNA end. This CDR3 has 14 residues. Germline loops: CDR1 SGHRS, CDR2 YFSETQ. The DNA of the CDR3 is TGCGCCAGCAGCTTGCGGAGCGGGACGTACGAGCAGTACTTC. It yields the protein CASSLRSGTYEQYF.